This T cell receptor (beta chain) was captured by sequencing in a study of post-analysis software for immune sequencing data. The germline V gene has CDR1 MNHEY and CDR2 SVGAGI. V was cut by 6 bases and J by 9 bases, with 15 bases left in between. The CDR3 length is 13 residues. A few counts support this clonotype. The antigen is not known. Presence of unique molecular identifiers characterized the TCR beta cDNA libraries. T cells numbering about 0.9 to 10 million yielded cDNA molecules that totaled roughly 500,000. TCRdb re-called the PCR reads through MiXCR, storing one row per CDR3 protein. The sample consists of fewer than 600,000 distinct CDR3 sequences, roughly 45% of them appearing once. Broader study findings: Five TRBV segments, including TRBV5-6, TRBV5-1 and TRBV20-1, were more frequent in patients than controls.

Sequenced input: blood. The TCR sequence derives from a girl aged 5 to 17 with multiple sclerosis. The chain couples TRBV6-5 to TRBJ2-1, with D uncertain. The CDR3 DNA reads as TGTGCCAGCAGCAGGTCGGTTTGGGGTGAGCAGTTCTTC. Translating gives CASSRSVWGEQFF.